These T cell receptor beta chains were read from a single sample in a study of blood T cells in healthy people across ages. TCRdb recomputed calls from the 5' RACE reads with MiXCR, one row per CDR3 protein. The sample lists around 1.5 million distinct CDR3 sequences; 35% to 45% were seen once. The sample taken for sequencing was blood. All receptors come from a woman aged 18-30 years in good health. CDR3s include the opening cysteine and the closing phenylalanine or tryptophan. A D gene is named only where the DNA matches it firmly. Some rows mark clone size as missing; the rest say once, few, many or name a class of expanded clone.

abundance	d_gene	v_gene	j_gene	CDR3nt	CDR3aa
few	TRBD1	TRBV6-4	TRBJ1-2	TGTGCCAGCAGTGACTCGGGAAGGGGGCTTGGCTACACCTTC	CASSDSGRGLGYTF
.	TRBD2	TRBV20-1	TRBJ2-7	TGCAGTGCCACCGGGACTAGCGGTGTCGAGAGACAGGATCAGCAGTACTTC	CSATGTSGVERQDQQYF
few	.	TRBV7-2	TRBJ1-1	TGTGCCAGCACCTCCGGTCCGGGGTGGAACACTGAAGCTTTCTTT	CASTSGPGWNTEAFF
many	.	TRBV5-1	TRBJ2-3	TGCGCCAGCAGCCTGGGGACTTTCACAGATACGCAGTATTTT	CASSLGTFTDTQYF
.	.	TRBV7-9	TRBJ2-1	TGTGCCAGCAGCCCCCGGGCCCTATCTATCAATGAGCAGTTCTTC	CASSPRALSINEQFF
few	.	TRBV5-1	TRBJ1-5	TGCGCCAGCAGATTGACAGAGGGGAATCAGCCCCAGCATTTT	CASRLTEGNQPQHF
.	.	TRBV28	TRBJ2-1	TGTGCCAGCAGTTCTGCAAACAGGGATGAGCAGTTCTTC	CASSSANRDEQFF
.	.	TRBV6-1	TRBJ1-5	TGTGCCAGCAGTGAAAGCGGTAGCAATCAGCCCCAGCATTTT	CASSESGSNQPQHF
.	.	TRBV12-3/TRBV12-4	TRBJ2-2	TGTGCCAGCAGTTTCATGCCTGCAAGTAACACCGGGGAGCTGTTTTTT	CASSFMPASNTGELFF
.	.	TRBV4-1	TRBJ1-5	TGCGCCAGCAGCCAAGCAATCGGAGGGGGAGAACAGCCCCAGCATTTT	CASSQAIGGGEQPQHF
.	.	TRBV20-1	TRBJ2-4	TGCGGTGCTAGAGAAGGACAGAACATTCAGTACTTC	CGAREGQNIQYF
.	.	TRBV11-2	TRBJ2-3	TGTGCCAGCAGCTTATACGGGGGCACAGATACGCAGTATTTT	CASSLYGGTDTQYF
.	TRBD2	TRBV20-1	TRBJ2-7	TGCAGTGCTAGACCGCGACTAGCGGGAGGCCCCCGCCTCGAGCAGTACTTC	CSARPRLAGGPRLEQYF
.	TRBD1	TRBV7-9	TRBJ1-2	TGTGCCAGCAGCGGACAGGGGAACTTGGCATATGGCTACACCTTC	CASSGQGNLAYGYTF
.	.	TRBV20-1	TRBJ1-2	TGCAGTGCGGGTACCGGGGCGGCTAACTATGGCTACACCTTC	CSAGTGAANYGYTF
.	.	TRBV3-1	TRBJ1-4	TGTGCCAGCAGCCCTGACGGAACAACTAATGAAAAACTGTTTTTT	CASSPDGTTNEKLFF
.	.	TRBV27	TRBJ2-7	TGTGCCAGCAGTTTATCCCCTAACAACGACGAGCAGTACTTC	CASSLSPNNDEQYF
.	.	TRBV6-1	TRBJ2-1	TGTGCCAGCAGCGTTACTAGGACCTACAATGAGCAGTTCTTC	CASSVTRTYNEQFF
.	.	TRBV5-1	TRBJ2-3	TGCGCCAGCAGCTCCTCCAACGGGGCTAGCACAGATACGCAGTATTTT	CASSSSNGASTDTQYF
.	.	TRBV25-1	TRBJ1-2	TGTGCCAGCAGGCAGGGTATCGGTGGCTACACCTTC	CASRQGIGGYTF
few	.	TRBV3-1	TRBJ2-7	TGTGCCAGCAGCCAAAGGCTCACCCTCTCCTACGAGCAGTACTTC	CASSQRLTLSYEQYF
many	.	TRBV12-3/TRBV12-4	TRBJ1-2	TGTGCCAGCAGTGGAGATCAGGGAGACGTCTATGGCTACACCTTC	CASSGDQGDVYGYTF
.	.	TRBV6-6	TRBJ1-3	TGTGCCAGCAGTCTCCCGGGGGGGCTCTCTGGAAACACCATATATTTT	CASSLPGGLSGNTIYF
.	.	TRBV11-2	TRBJ1-2	TGTGCCAGCAGCCACTACTACAGAGACTATGGCTACACCTTC	CASSHYYRDYGYTF
.	.	TRBV4-1	TRBJ2-2	TGCGCCAGCAGCTCCTCTAGCGATACGAACATCGGGGAGCTGTTTTTT	CASSSSSDTNIGELFF
.	TRBD2	TRBV12-3/TRBV12-4	TRBJ2-3	TGTGCCAGCAGTTTAGTTCCTAGCGGGGGGGCAGGGAGCACAGATACGCAGTATTTT	CASSLVPSGGAGSTDTQYF
.	TRBD1	TRBV6-6	TRBJ1-1	TGTGCCAGCAGTTACGGGACAGGGGGAGGGTTGACTGAAGCTTTCTTT	CASSYGTGGGLTEAFF
.	TRBD2	TRBV2	TRBJ2-7	TGTGCCAGCCGGGGGGAACTAGCGGGAGTTAACGAGCAGTACTTC	CASRGELAGVNEQYF
.	TRBD1	TRBV10-3	TRBJ1-2	TGTGCCATCAGTACAGGGGACGGCTACACCTTC	CAISTGDGYTF
.	TRBD2	TRBV20-1	TRBJ2-7	TGCAGTGCAGAGGGGGTCCTAGCGGGATTTGGATCCTACGAGCAGTACTTC	CSAEGVLAGFGSYEQYF
.	TRBD2	TRBV12-5	TRBJ2-1	TGTGCTAGTGGTTTGGTAATAAGCGGGAGTAGTGATAAGCAGTTCTTC	CASGLVISGSSDKQFF
.	.	TRBV18	TRBJ2-6	TGTGCCAGCTCACCCGCCCGGGTAAGGGAATCTGGGGCCAACGTCCTGACTTTC	CASSPARVRESGANVLTF
few	TRBD2	TRBV7-6	TRBJ2-1	TGTGCCAGCAGCTTAGCGGGAGGGCCCGGGGCTGAGCAGTTCTTC	CASSLAGGPGAEQFF
.	TRBD2	TRBV9	TRBJ2-1	TGTGCCAGCAGCGTAATTAGCGGGAGAGGTATTAATGAGCAGTTCTTC	CASSVISGRGINEQFF
many	.	TRBV20-1	TRBJ2-7	TGCAGTGCCTCCGGCCTTGGTCACGGCGACGAGCAGTACTTC	CSASGLGHGDEQYF
many	.	TRBV15	TRBJ2-6	TGTGCCACCAGCAGGGCTGGGGCCAACGTCCTGACTTTC	CATSRAGANVLTF
.	TRBD1	TRBV7-9	TRBJ1-5	TGTGCCAGCAGCTTTTCGCAACAGGGGACTTATAGCAATCAGCCCCAGCATTTT	CASSFSQQGTYSNQPQHF
few	.	TRBV2	TRBJ2-1	TGTGCCAGCAGTGCACCCCTAAATGAGCAGTTCTTC	CASSAPLNEQFF
.	TRBD2	TRBV6-1	TRBJ2-1	TGTGCCAGCGAGAAAGCGGGGGTAGTTTTGGAGCAGTTCTTC	CASEKAGVVLEQFF
.	.	TRBV15	TRBJ1-2	TGTGCCACCAGCAGAGATCAATCGGCTGGCTACACCTTC	CATSRDQSAGYTF
few	TRBD1	TRBV11-2	TRBJ1-2	TGTGCCAGCAGCCCTAGGGACAGTTTCTATGGCTACACCTTC	CASSPRDSFYGYTF
few	.	TRBV20-1	TRBJ1-2	TGCAGTGCTAGAAGGGACGGAGCTAACTATGGCTACACCTTC	CSARRDGANYGYTF
.	TRBD2	TRBV12-3/TRBV12-4	TRBJ2-7	TGTGCCAGCAGCCTTTCCCGGAAGGGACTACTTTACGAGCAGTACTTC	CASSLSRKGLLYEQYF
few	TRBD2	TRBV7-9	TRBJ2-1	TGTGCCAGCATCCCCATTGAAGCGGGGGGGAACAATGAGCAGTTCTTC	CASIPIEAGGNNEQFF
many	.	TRBV21-1	TRBJ2-4	TGTGCCAGCAGCTTGCGTGATAGTTTGGCCAAAAACATTCAGTACTTC	CASSLRDSLAKNIQYF
.	.	TRBV4-1	TRBJ2-1	TGCGCCAGCAGCCAAGGGGGGTTCCGCGGGTCTTATGAGCAGTTCTTC	CASSQGGFRGSYEQFF
.	TRBD2	TRBV2	TRBJ2-3	TGTGCCAGCAGAGGCGGGGGGGCCGGAATAGATACGCAGTATTTT	CASRGGGAGIDTQYF
few	TRBD1	TRBV5-1	TRBJ2-7	TGCGCCAGCGAACCGGGACAGGGCTCCTACGAGCAGTACTTC	CASEPGQGSYEQYF
.	TRBD1	TRBV2	TRBJ2-1	TGTGCCAGCAGGGAGACAGGGTCATACAATGAGCAGTTCTTC	CASRETGSYNEQFF
.	TRBD2	TRBV13	TRBJ2-1	TGTGCCAGCAGGAGGGCGGGGGGCTCCAATGAGCAGTTCTTC	CASRRAGGSNEQFF
.	.	TRBV12-3/TRBV12-4	TRBJ2-2	TGTGCCCAGTCGATGATAACCGGGGAGCTGTTTTTT	CAQSMITGELFF
.	.	TRBV4-1	TRBJ1-5	TGCGCCAGCAGCCAAGTCAGGCCCGCGTTTCAGCCCCAGCATTTT	CASSQVRPAFQPQHF
.	.	TRBV11-1	TRBJ2-3	TGTGCCAGCAGCCTCGGAAGCCTCACAGATACGCAGTATTTT	CASSLGSLTDTQYF
.	.	TRBV28	TRBJ1-1	TGTGCCAGCAGTCCACAATACAGGGCCACTAAAGCTTTCTTT	CASSPQYRATKAFF
.	.	TRBV20-1	TRBJ2-7	TGCAGTGCATTGATGGAAAGCTCCTACGAGCAGTACTTC	CSALMESSYEQYF
.	TRBD1	TRBV20-1	TRBJ1-2	TGCAGTGCTAAAAAGCCCGGGACAGGACGTGGCTACACCTTC	CSAKKPGTGRGYTF
many	TRBD2	TRBV20-1	TRBJ2-7	TGCAGTGCTAGAGAGGGACTAGCGGGATACGAGCAGTACTTC	CSAREGLAGYEQYF
few	.	TRBV25-1	TRBJ2-5	TGTGCCAGCAGTGACGAAAATGAGCAGTACTTC	CASSDENEQYF
few	.	TRBV7-2	TRBJ1-2	TGTGCCAGCAGCCCCCCATACTCATCCGGCTACACCTTC	CASSPPYSSGYTF